This TCR beta chain originates from a study of T cell changes during pregnancy in multiple sclerosis. Produced via immunoSEQ multiplex PCR; TCRdb's table is partial and in-frame only. This table has under 110,000 clones, more than 85% appearing once. A word on this clone: Distinct nucleotide sequences in the sample also encode this CDR3.

The CDR3 has 16 amino acids. Sequencing was performed on peripheral blood, taken in the second trimester of pregnancy. The gene calls are TRBV1 and TRBJ2-3; the table's D gene call, TRBD2, was not cross checked with the DNA. TRBV1 is an annotated pseudogene. The TCR comes from a female donor with multiple sclerosis, enrolled in a pregnancy study. CDR3 DNA: TGTACCAGCAGCCAAGACGGACTAGCGGGAGGAGGTACGCAGTATTTT. Translating gives CTSSQDGLAGGGTQYF.